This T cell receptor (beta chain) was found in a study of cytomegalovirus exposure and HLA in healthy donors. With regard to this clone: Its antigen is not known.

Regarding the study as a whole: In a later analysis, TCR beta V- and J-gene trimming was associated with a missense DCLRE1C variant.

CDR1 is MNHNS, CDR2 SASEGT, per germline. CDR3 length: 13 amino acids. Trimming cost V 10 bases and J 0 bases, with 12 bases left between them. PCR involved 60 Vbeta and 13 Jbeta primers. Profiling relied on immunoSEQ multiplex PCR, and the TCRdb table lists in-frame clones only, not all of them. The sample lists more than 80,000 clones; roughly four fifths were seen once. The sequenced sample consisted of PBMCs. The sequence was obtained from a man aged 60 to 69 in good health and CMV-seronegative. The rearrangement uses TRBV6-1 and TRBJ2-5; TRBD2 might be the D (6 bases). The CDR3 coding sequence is TGTGCCACGAGGTCGGGGGACCAAGAGACCCAGTACTTC. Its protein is CATRSGDQETQYF.